A selection of T cell receptor beta chains follows, all from one sample in a study of blood T cell repertoires in COVID-19. Here immunoSEQ multiplex PCR was the method, and the copy in TCRdb shows in-frame clones only, minus some. This sample yields more than 150,000 clones, of which approximately 80% are seen a single time; 10% to 15% belongs to the top ten. The specimen was PBMCs or T cells enriched from blood (not recorded which). The receptors come from a woman aged 60-75 years who had recovered from COVID-19. CDR3s include the opening cysteine and the closing phenylalanine or tryptophan. Rows give clone size only sometimes, using once, few, many, or a class for an expanded clone.

CDR3 protein	V gene	clone size	J gene
CASSTPGQGGNYGYTF	TRBV19	-	TRBJ1-2
CASSGTSGAYNEQFF	TRBV3-1/TRBV3-2	once	TRBJ2-1
CASSPLTENEKLFF	TRBV18	-	TRBJ1-4
CASRGQGLPNEQFF	TRBV5-1	-	TRBJ2-1
CASSQGEGSAGELFF	TRBV7-9	-	TRBJ2-2
CASRSSGSEAFF	TRBV28	-	TRBJ1-1
CATRGLAGAKLSTDTQYF	TRBV3-1/TRBV3-2	-	TRBJ2-3
CASSPFGGDETQYF	TRBV2	-	TRBJ2-5
CASSLDRVRGQPQHF	TRBV28	few	TRBJ1-5
CASSLVYSDTEAFF	TRBV7-9	-	TRBJ1-1
CASSKGLAGGTSYEQYF	TRBV5-1	-	TRBJ2-7
CSVMGQGTYEQYF	TRBV29-1	-	TRBJ2-7
CASSLPGSPLHF	TRBV12-3/TRBV12-4	-	TRBJ1-6
CATSREGLSYEQYF	TRBV15	once	TRBJ2-7
CASSPTITHTGELFF	TRBV4-2	-	TRBJ2-2
CASSPPVSRQETQYF	TRBV18	-	TRBJ2-5
CASSPRGALSNEQFF	TRBV7-9	-	TRBJ2-1
CASRFTGSTEAFF	TRBV6-5	-	TRBJ1-1
CATSRQGLAGLNTGELFF	TRBV4-1	-	TRBJ2-2
CASSLGQAPEKLFF	TRBV5-1	-	TRBJ1-4
CASSGSYQPQHF	TRBV19	-	TRBJ1-5
CAISEPGLADRRDTQYF	TRBV10-3	few	TRBJ2-3
CASSFKTLYGYTF	TRBV28	-	TRBJ1-2
CASSYFSGANSPLHF	TRBV6-5	-	TRBJ1-6
CASSERWGRSDYGYTF	TRBV6-1	-	TRBJ1-2
CASTGGLTGELFF	TRBV3-1/TRBV3-2	-	TRBJ2-2
CASSLSDRTSYEQYF	TRBV11-2	-	TRBJ2-7
CASSGQGANEQFF	TRBV9	-	TRBJ2-1
CASSEGRGPYNEQFF	TRBV6-1	-	TRBJ2-1
CASSVTGGAYGYTF	TRBV5-1	-	TRBJ1-2
CASSQVAGIASGANVLTF	TRBV4-1	-	TRBJ2-6
CASSQRGQTYNEQFF	TRBV3-1/TRBV3-2	-	TRBJ2-1
CASSLQSRTYEQYF	TRBV11-2	-	TRBJ2-7
CSVGARGTNEKLFF	TRBV29-1	many	TRBJ1-4
CACPAGGKNTGELFF	TRBV30	-	TRBJ2-2
CASSSGQGADTQYF	TRBV5-1	-	TRBJ2-3
CASSLGTVDYEQYF	TRBV5-8	-	TRBJ2-7
CASSPKWGDLVYQPQHF	TRBV27	-	TRBJ1-5
CASSLDRGSPLHF	TRBV4-1	-	TRBJ1-6
CASTIGQGTYNEQFF	TRBV5-6	-	TRBJ2-1
CASSESISRQGPQNQPQHF	TRBV6-1	-	TRBJ1-5
CASSQQQRNTEAFF	TRBV3-1/TRBV3-2	-	TRBJ1-1
CASSYGGGASYEQYF	TRBV6-5	-	TRBJ2-7
CASSQRVQNEKLFF	TRBV4-2	-	TRBJ1-4
CASSLREGNEKLFF	TRBV9	-	TRBJ1-4
CASSLGPASNTEAFF	TRBV27	-	TRBJ1-1
CASSWGGGSPDTQYF	TRBV5-1	-	TRBJ2-3
CASSPPAASSTDTQYF	TRBV18	-	TRBJ2-3